The 17 T cell receptor beta chains given below trace back to one sample, sequenced in a study of Graves' ophthalmopathy and Graves' hyperthyroidism. Amplification from RNA transcripts yielded the TCR beta CDR3 regions. HTBI primers were employed in first-round RT-PCR, then a second-round multiplex PCR followed. One entry per CDR3 protein, called by TCRdb with MiXCR from the multiplex PCR reads. The data contain 200,000 to 250,000 distinct CDR3 sequences, 20% to 25% of them singletons. The sequencing sample was made of peripheral blood. These TCRs come from a woman between 45 and 60 years old with Graves' ophthalmopathy.

This clonotype occurred many times. The genes are TRBV12-3 or TRBV12-4 and TRBJ2-7; 7 bases match TRBD2. The V gene end was trimmed by 3 bases and the J gene end by 6 bases; junction bases not matched to a gene: 8. This CDR3 contains 14 residues. The CDR3 sequence is CASSFRAGAGEQYF. The DNA of the CDR3 is TGTGCCAGCAGTTTTCGTGCGGGAGCCGGCGAGCAGTACTTC.

This clonotype has at least ten counts. This rearrangement joins TRBV19 to TRBJ1-5; 9 bases are a match to TRBD1. Germline CDR1 and CDR2: LNHDA and SQIVND (reference sequence). The CDR3 covers 13 residues. V trimming: 10 bases; J trimming: 3 bases; junction bases outside the gene matches: 4. CDR3 in DNA: TGTGCCACCCGGGACAGGGACAATCAGCCCCAGCATTTT. This translates into CATRDRDNQPQHF.

The chain carries TRBV30 and TRBJ1-5; D may be TRBD1 (6 bases). Deletions cut 4 bases from V and 5 bases from J, with 24 bases between. From germline, CDR1 is GTSNPN and CDR2 SVGIG (reference sequence). The CDR3 spans 17 residues. CDR3 sequence reads: CAWTHRGAPTTYQPQHF. The DNA of the CDR3 is TGTGCCTGGACCCATCGGGGGGCCCCAACAACCTATCAGCCCCAGCATTTT.

The CDR3 loop reads CASSYVSSGSQLNYGYTF. The CDR3 bases are TGTGCCAGCAGTTACGTTTCGTCAGGGTCCCAGCTTAACTATGGCTACACCTTC. The chain recombines TRBV6-2 or TRBV6-3 with TRBJ1-2; D is possibly TRBD1 (5 bases). CDR3 length equals 18 residues. The germline CDR1 and CDR2 sequences are MNHEY and SVGEGT. Trimming stripped 2 bases from V and 1 base from J, with 20 bases between.

In its sample, this clonotype was seen many times. V is TRBV20-1 and J is TRBJ1-1; the D is unclear. V lost 7 bases to trimming and J lost 5 bases, with 14 bases between them. The CDR3 spans 12 residues. Germline V CDR1 and CDR2: DFQATT, SNEGSKA (reference sequence). The DNA of the CDR3 is TGCAGTGTAGAGAGGAGACGGACTGAAGCTTTCTTT. Amino acids: CSVERRRTEAFF.

This clonotype came up many times. The rearrangement uses TRBV7-2 and TRBJ2-5, with D unclear. The CDR3 consists of 14 residues. V was shortened by 5 bases and J by 0 bases, with 10 bases between the two germline ends. Per the germline V gene, CDR1 is SGHTA and CDR2 is FQGNSA. CDR3 sequence reads: CASSRGRYQETQYF. Here the CDR3 DNA reads TGTGCCAGCAGCCGAGGACGGTACCAAGAGACCCAGTACTTC.

This clonotype was observed many times. The rearrangement uses TRBV11-2 and TRBJ2-1, with no clear D. CDR1 and CDR2 from the germline V gene are SGHAT and FQNNGV. Trimming removed 1 base at V and 0 bases at J, with 10 bases between. The CDR3 has 16 amino acids. CDR3 in DNA: TGTGCCAGCAGCTTAGTGGTGGGAAGCTCCTACAATGAGCAGTTCTTC. It codes for CASSLVVGSSYNEQFF. The full variable domain, rest sourced from reference TRBV11-2 and TRBJ2-1, is EAGVAQSPRYKIIEKRQSVAFWCNPISGHATLYWYQQILGQGPKLLIQFQNNGVVDDSQLPKDRFSAERLKGVDSTLKIQPAKLEDSAVYLCASSLVVGSSYNEQFFGPGTRLTVL.

This clonotype appeared many times. The rearrangement links TRBV25-1 to TRBJ1-6; D is perhaps TRBD1 (5 bases). V lost 3 bases and J 6 bases, leaving 24 bases between the germline ends. Per the germline V gene, CDR1 is MGHDK and CDR2 is SYGVNS. The CDR3 spans 19 residues. Written as DNA, the CDR3 is TGTGCCAGCAGTGATGGCGGCAGTGTCTTTGGTGGGGCTAATTCACCCCTCCACTTT. Amino acid sequence: CASSDGGSVFGGANSPLHF.

This clonotype has a handful of counts. The junction departs from the called germline gene at one end, perhaps through a read error. The V and J genes are TRBV5-5 and TRBJ2-7; 7 bases line up with TRBD1. The germline CDR1 and CDR2 sequences are SGHKS and YYEKEE (reference sequence). The CDR3 totals 13 residues. The CDR3 reads CVSSTGTVYEQYF. CDR3 in DNA: TGTGTCAGCAGCACAGGGACAGTTTACGAGCAGTACTTC. Supplemented by reference TRBV5-5 and TRBJ2-7, the full variable domain reads DAGVTQSPTHLIKTRGQQVTLRCSPISGHKSVSWYQQVLGQGPQFIFQYYEKEERGRGNFPDRFSARQFPNYSSELNVNALLLGDSALYLCVSSTGTVYEQYFGPGTRLTVT.

The chain uses TRBV7-8 and TRBJ2-2, with TRBD1 identical over 7 bases. This CDR3 has 16 amino acids. CDR1 is SGHVS, CDR2 FQNEAQ, per germline. Trimming cost V 3 bases and J 6 bases; bases outside gene matches: 10. The DNA for the CDR3 is TGTGCCAGCAGCTTCGGTACAGGGGTGGGGGCCGGGGAGCTGTTTTTT. It codes for CASSFGTGVGAGELFF.

The chain has TRBV7-8 and TRBJ2-7; 9 bases align to TRBD2. The CDR3 runs 14 residues. Germline loops: CDR1 SGHVS, CDR2 FQNEAQ. V was clipped by 5 bases and J by 3 bases; unmatched bases: 5. CDR3 sequence reads: CASSRTSEFYEQYF. In DNA form, the CDR3 reads TGTGCCAGCAGCCGGACTAGCGAATTCTACGAGCAGTACTTC.

In its sample, this clonotype was seen many times. The V and J genes are TRBV27 and TRBJ1-1; D is unclear. The germline V gene has CDR1 MNHEY and CDR2 SMNVEV (reference sequence). The CDR3 length is 15 residues. V lost 3 bases and J lost 1, with 12 bases in between. CDR3 sequence reads: CASSLEVGGNTEAFF. The CDR3 nucleotides read TGTGCCAGCAGTTTGGAGGTGGGTGGGAACACTGAAGCTTTCTTT.

This clonotype was counted at least ten times. V and J are TRBV18 and TRBJ1-5, with D maybe TRBD1 (5 bases). The CDR3 totals 14 residues. Trimming pared 4 bases from V and 5 bases from J, leaving 12 bases between. Germline V CDR1 and CDR2: KGHSH, LQKENI. The CDR3 here is CASSRGRGHQPQHF. The CDR3, as DNA: TGTGCCAGCTCACGCGGGCGGGGCCATCAGCCCCAGCATTTT.

The V call is TRBV7-9, the J call TRBJ2-7; 12 bases agree with TRBD2. V gave up 1 base and J gave up 3 bases; unmatched junction bases: 1. The CDR3 has 15 amino acids. From germline, CDR1 is SEHNR and CDR2 FQNEAQ (reference sequence). CDR3 protein: CASSLGGLAGYEQYF. CDR3 coding DNA: TGTGCCAGCAGCTTAGGGGGACTAGCGGGCTACGAGCAGTACTTC. Filled out from reference TRBV7-9 and TRBJ2-7, the complete variable domain reads DTGVSQNPRHKITKRGQNVTFRCDPISEHNRLYWYRQTLGQGPEFLTYFQNEAQLEKSRLLSDRFSAERPKGSFSTLEIQRTEQGDSAMYLCASSLGGLAGYEQYFGPGTRLTVT.

This clonotype was counted ten times or more. This sequence joins TRBV5-1 and TRBJ1-5; D is unclear. CDR1 is SGHRS and CDR2 is YFSETQ in the germline V gene. The CDR3 consists of 13 residues. The ends were cut back, 0 bases at V and 9 bases at J, with 10 bases in the middle. The DNA for the CDR3 is TGCGCCAGCAGCTTGGACGGGGTAGGGCCCCAGCATTTT. It codes for CASSLDGVGPQHF.

At least ten counts were recorded for this clonotype. The CDR3 coding sequence is TGTGCCAGCAGCCAAGATCCCCGGGGGTTCTCTGAAGCTTTCTTT. It is translated as CASSQDPRGFSEAFF. The chain is built from TRBV3-1 and TRBJ1-1, with a weak D call TRBD1 (5 bases). The CDR3 has 15 amino acids. The V and J ends lost 0 bases and 6 bases respectively, with 14 bases between them. Looked up from germline, CDR1 is LGHDT and CDR2 is YNNKEL (reference sequence).

This clonotype was observed at least ten times. The J gene is TRBJ2-7, the V gene TRBV28, with unresolved D. The CDR3 loop spans 17 amino acids. V was pared by 1 base and J by 0 bases, with 16 bases between. Germline CDR1 reads MDHEN; CDR2 reads SYDVKM. CDR3 residues: CASSLSPDGLYSYEQYF. The CDR3 DNA reads TGTGCCAGCAGTTTATCCCCGGACGGGCTTTACTCCTACGAGCAGTACTTC.